This T cell receptor beta chain was observed in a study of T cells in Graves' hyperthyroidism and ophthalmopathy. Using RNA transcripts as the source, TCR beta CDR3 regions were amplified. First-round RT-PCR of the TCR CDR3 relied on the HTBI primer set. TCRdb called the multiplex PCR reads again in MiXCR, with one record for every CDR3 protein. The table records over 650,000 distinct CDR3 sequences, about a sixth of them present only once. Deletions cut 5 bases from V and 0 bases from J, with 13 bases between. The CDR3 is 15 residues long. Germline V gives CDR1 MDHEN, CDR2 SYDVKM. This clonotype was seen at least ten times. Its specificity is unknown. General study points: The blood repertoire included most of the expanded thyroid clonotypes above 0.001. The model anticipated ophthalmopathy a median around six months pre-onset.

Stable Graves' hyperthyroidism denoted no ophthalmopathy progression over 18 months. Sequenced input: blood. The receptor comes from a man aged 18 to 29 with Graves' hyperthyroidism. The J gene is TRBJ1-1, the V gene TRBV28; no definite D call. CDR3 in amino acids: CASSPRGRLNTEAFF. The CDR3 DNA reads as TGTGCCAGCAGTCCTCGGGGAAGGTTGAACACTGAAGCTTTCTTT.